These 11 T cell receptor beta chains came from one sample sequenced in a study of T cells in Graves' hyperthyroidism and ophthalmopathy. Amplified TCR beta CDR3 regions derived from RNA transcripts. In the first-round RT-PCR of the TCR CDR3, the HTBI primer set was used. TCRdb re-called the multiplex PCR reads with MiXCR, one entry per CDR3 protein. The sample consists of fewer than 500,000 distinct CDR3 sequences, roughly 15% of them appearing once. Input material: blood. The receptors shown here come from a woman younger than 45 with Graves' ophthalmopathy.

This clonotype was detected only once. The chain has TRBV11-3 and TRBJ2-2; 10 bases map to TRBD2. J gave up 5 bases and V 4 bases, and 7 bases lay outside the gene matches. Germline lookup yields CDR1 SGHNT and CDR2 YENEEA. The CDR3 runs 16 residues. CDR3 sequence: CASSSGPSGSTGELFF. The CDR3 DNA sequence: TGTGCCAGCAGCTCCGGGCCTAGCGGGAGTACCGGGGAGCTGTTTTTT. Based on the CDR3 plus reference TRBV11-3 and TRBJ2-2, the full variable domain is EAGVVQSPRYKIIEKKQPVAFWCNPISGHNTLYWYLQNLGQGPELLIRYENEEAVDDSQLPKDRFSAERLKGVDSTLKIQPAELGDSAVYLCASSSGPSGSTGELFFGEGSRLTVL.

This clonotype was seen ten or more times. The J gene is TRBJ2-7, the V gene TRBV18; no clear D. The CDR3 is 12 amino acids. Trimming took 2 bases from V and 5 from J, leaving 7 bases between them. Germline CDR1 KGHSH, CDR2 LQKENI. CDR3 DNA sequence: TGTGCCAGCTCACCATGGGGAAACGAGCAGTACTTC. Its translation is CASSPWGNEQYF.

This clonotype was seen ten or more times. The rearrangement uses TRBV11-2 and TRBJ2-5; D call uncertain. The CDR3 has 14 amino acids. Germline CDR1 reads SGHAT; CDR2 reads FQNNGV. Trimming took off 0 bases at V and 5 bases at J, with 10 bases between the two ends. This chain's CDR3 is CASSLDGRAETQYF. The CDR3 DNA sequence: TGTGCCAGCAGCTTAGATGGGCGCGCCGAGACCCAGTACTTC.

This clonotype was observed many times. The chain links TRBV2 to TRBJ2-1; the match to TRBD2 covers 12 bases. CDR1 SNHLY and CDR2 FYNNEI come from the germline V gene. The length of the CDR3 is 15 residues. The V segment lost 4 bases and the J segment 6 bases; nucleotides outside the gene matches: 4. CDR3 coding DNA: TGTGCCAGCAGTGCGACTAGCGGGGGCCGCAATGAGCAGTTCTTC. Translation gives CASSATSGGRNEQFF.

Many counts were recorded for this clonotype. The J gene is TRBJ1-2, the V gene TRBV20-1, with 10 bases aligning to TRBD1. CDR1 and CDR2 (germline): DFQATT, SNEGSKA (reference sequence). V shed 1 base and J 7 bases; nucleotides not matched to a gene: 9. CDR3 size: 15 residues. CDR3 bases: TGCAGTGCTAGAGCGGTTGACAGGGGGCTCTCTGGCTACACCTTC. Residues: CSARAVDRGLSGYTF.

At least ten counts were recorded for this clonotype. V gene TRBV5-1 combines with J gene TRBJ2-7, with D uncertain. The germline gives CDR1 SGHRS, CDR2 YFSETQ. The CDR3 sequence is 15 residues long. The V end lost 4 bases, the J end lost 3 bases, and 17 bases lay between the germline ends. The CDR3 bases are TGCGCCAGCAGCCCGGGCTGGCTCCTGATCTACGAGCAGTACTTC. Translating gives CASSPGWLLIYEQYF.

This chain joins TRBV4-1 and TRBJ1-6, with 10 bases matching TRBD1. V was clipped by 2 bases and J by 7 bases; unmatched bases: 8. CDR1 is MGHRA, CDR2 YSYEKL, per germline. The CDR3 totals 17 residues. CDR3 DNA sequence: TGCGCCAGCAGCCAACCCCGGGACAGGGGACCCAATTCACCCCTCCACTTT. Amino acid sequence: CASSQPRDRGPNSPLHF.

The chain joins TRBV24-1 to TRBJ1-5; 9 nucleotides match TRBD1. V lost 5 bases, J lost 3 bases, and 10 bases stayed unmatched. The CDR3 has 17 residues. Germline assignment: CDR1 KGHDR and CDR2 SFDVKD. The CDR3 bases are TGTGCCACCAGTGGGGGGACAGGGAGAGCCCACAATCAGCCCCAGCATTTT. The encoded protein is CATSGGTGRAHNQPQHF.

This clonotype occurred many times. This sequence joins TRBV3-1 and TRBJ1-5, with a weak D call TRBD1 (5 bases). In germline, CDR1 is LGHDT, CDR2 YNNKEL (reference sequence). The CDR3 has 15 amino acids. The ends were cut back, 2 bases at V and 4 bases at J, with 12 bases in the middle. The CDR3 region is CASSQSGRGNQPQHF. CDR3 DNA sequence: TGTGCCAGCAGCCAATCGGGTCGGGGGAATCAGCCCCAGCATTTT. Filled out from reference TRBV3-1 and TRBJ1-5, the complete variable domain reads DTAVSQTPKYLVTQMGNDKSIKCEQNLGHDTMYWYKQDSKKFLKIMFSYNNKELIINETVPNRFSPKSPDKAHLNLHINSLELGDSAVYFCASSQSGRGNQPQHFGDGTRLSIL.

This clonotype was detected ten times or more. The chain uses TRBV10-1 and TRBJ2-7; D uncertain. The V end was cut by 6 bases, the J end by 2 bases, with 14 bases between. Germline assignment: CDR1 WNHNN and CDR2 SYGVQD (reference sequence). The CDR3 is 14 amino acids. The CDR3: CASSEDPGAYEQYF. Here the CDR3 DNA reads TGCGCCAGCAGCGAAGACCCAGGTGCCTACGAGCAGTACTTC.

The CDR3: CASSQDYAGARTEAFF. Here the CDR3 DNA reads TGTGCCAGCAGCCAAGATTATGCAGGGGCGCGAACTGAAGCTTTCTTT. The V call is TRBV4-2, the J call TRBJ1-1, with a weak D call TRBD1 (6 bases). The CDR3 is made up of 16 amino acids. Germline values: CDR1 LGHNA, CDR2 YNFKEQ. Trimming removed 0 bases at V and 5 bases at J, with 16 bases between.